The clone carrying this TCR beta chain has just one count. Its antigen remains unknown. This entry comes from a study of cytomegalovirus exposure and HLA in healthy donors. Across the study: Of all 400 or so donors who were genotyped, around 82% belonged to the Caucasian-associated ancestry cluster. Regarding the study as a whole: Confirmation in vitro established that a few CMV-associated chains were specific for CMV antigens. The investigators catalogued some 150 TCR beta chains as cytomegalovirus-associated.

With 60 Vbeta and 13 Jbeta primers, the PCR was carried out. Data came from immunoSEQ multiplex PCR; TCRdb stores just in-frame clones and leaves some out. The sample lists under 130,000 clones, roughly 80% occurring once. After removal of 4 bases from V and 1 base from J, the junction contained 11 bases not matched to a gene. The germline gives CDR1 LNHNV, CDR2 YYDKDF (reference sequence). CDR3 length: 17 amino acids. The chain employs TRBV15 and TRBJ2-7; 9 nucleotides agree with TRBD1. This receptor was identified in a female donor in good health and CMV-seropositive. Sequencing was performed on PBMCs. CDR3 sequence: CATSIDPGQGVSYEQYF. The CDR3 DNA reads TGTGCCACCAGCATTGACCCGGGACAGGGAGTATCCTACGAGCAGTACTTC.